The 17 T cell receptor beta chains below come from one sample, sequenced in a study of shared clonotypes between healthy human individuals. Some clones are missing from TCRdb's copy, which holds only in-frame ones; the method was immunoSEQ multiplex PCR. The profile shows around 450,000 clones, about 76% of them singletons. Input material: PBMCs. The origin of the receptors is a woman in her thirties or forties in good health. Some clones in this sample may be carry-over from other donors' samples.

The CDR3, as DNA: TGCGCCAGCAGCCAAGATCCTCGAGGGGGTGATGAAAAACTGTTTTTT. It translates to CASSQDPRGGDEKLFF. V gene TRBV4-1 combines with J gene TRBJ1-4, with D perhaps TRBD1 (6 bases). The CDR3 sequence is 16 residues long. Germline assignment: CDR1 MGHRA and CDR2 YSYEKL. Trimming left V 0 bases short and J 6 bases short, with 14 bases between.

The V call is TRBV7-3, the J call TRBJ2-3; D ambiguous. There are 13 residues in the CDR3. V lost 5 bases and J 6 bases, leaving 12 bases between the germline ends. The germline CDR1 and CDR2 sequences are SGHTA and FQGTGA. This CDR3 reads CASSPPYVDTQYF. CDR3 bases: TGTGCCAGCAGCCCTCCTTATGTGGATACGCAGTATTTT.

This sequence joins TRBV18 and TRBJ2-3; a possible D gene is TRBD1 (6 bases). CDR3 size: 14 residues. Germline CDR1 reads KGHSH; CDR2 reads LQKENI. With 6 bases removed from V and 2 bases from J, the gap between germline ends came to 12 bases. DNA for the CDR3: TGTGCCAGCTCTCCCCAGGGGCTCACAGATACGCAGTATTTT. The encoded protein is CASSPQGLTDTQYF.

The chain combines TRBV5-5 with TRBJ2-7; 7 nucleotides line up with TRBD1. The V and J ends lost 0 bases and 6 bases, in that order; junction bases with no gene match: 6. The CDR3 sequence is 14 residues long. Germline V gives CDR1 SGHKS, CDR2 YYEKEE (reference sequence). The CDR3 loop is CASSLGQGLREQYF. CDR3 DNA: TGTGCCAGCAGCTTGGGACAGGGCCTCCGCGAGCAGTACTTC.

CDR3 bases: TGCGCCAGCAGCCCGAATTACTGGGACACTGAAGCTTTCTTT. Translating gives CASSPNYWDTEAFF. The V call is TRBV4-3, the J call TRBJ1-1; D gene unclear. The CDR3 is made up of 14 amino acids. The germline V and J ends were trimmed by 4 bases and 3 bases, with 12 bases remaining between them. Germline assignment: CDR1 LGHNA and CDR2 YSLEER.

Remarks on this clone: Other DNA sequences in this sample translate to the same CDR3. The chain is built from TRBV10-3 and TRBJ1-2; D not resolved. The CDR3 length is 13 residues. V was shortened by 1 base and J by 1 base, with 4 bases between the two germline ends. CDR1 and CDR2 from the germline V gene are ENHRY and SYGVKD. In nucleotides, the CDR3 is TGTGCCATCAGTGAGTGGGGTAACTATGGCTACACCTTC. This codes for CAISEWGNYGYTF.

This chain joins TRBV7-3 and TRBJ1-1; D not resolved. The CDR3 sequence is 13 residues long. Trimming took 5 bases from V and 0 from J, leaving 7 bases between them. Germline CDR1 SGHTA, CDR2 FQGTGA. CDR3 sequence reads: CASSPDMNTEAFF. DNA of the CDR3: TGTGCCAGCAGCCCTGACATGAACACTGAAGCTTTCTTT. Supplemented by reference TRBV7-3 and TRBJ1-1, the full variable domain reads GAGVSQTPSNKVTEKGKYVELRCDPISGHTALYWYRQSLGQGPEFLIYFQGTGAADDSGLPNDRFFAVRPEGSVSTLKIQRTERGDSAVYLCASSPDMNTEAFFGQGTRLTVV.

The gene calls are TRBV7-9 and TRBJ2-7; D remains ambiguous. Germline V gene sequence: CDR1 SEHNR, CDR2 FQNEAQ (reference sequence). This CDR3 has 17 amino acids. V was clipped by 5 bases and J by 0 bases, with 20 bases between them. CDR3 nucleotide sequence: TGTGCCAGCAGCGGGCCGGCCTCGGGTCTTAACTCCTACGAGCAGTACTTC. This codes for CASSGPASGLNSYEQYF.

This rearrangement joins TRBV5-1 to TRBJ2-5; D call uncertain. This CDR3 region has 15 residues. The germline V and J ends were trimmed by 1 base and 6 bases, with 16 bases remaining between them. Germline assignment: CDR1 SGHRS and CDR2 YFSETQ. As DNA, the CDR3 is TGCGCCAGCAGCTTGAGGGCCGAAGCGAGGAAGACCCAGTACTTC. Translated: CASSLRAEARKTQYF.

The rearrangement joins TRBV30 to TRBJ1-4, with 8 bases lining up with TRBD1. Trimming at V came to 8 bases and at J to 8 bases, leaving 7 bases not matched to a gene. Germline CDR1 is GTSNPN and CDR2 is SVGIG (reference sequence). CDR3 length equals 12 residues. The CDR3 region is CARQGAEEKLFF. CDR3 coding DNA: TGTGCCCGCCAGGGGGCCGAAGAAAAACTGTTTTTT.

This sequence joins TRBV19 and TRBJ2-7, with TRBD1 matching 7 bases. Germline V lookup: CDR1 LNHDA, CDR2 SQIVND (reference sequence). The V gene end was trimmed by 3 bases and the J gene end by 2 bases; junction bases not matched to a gene: 7. CDR3 size: 15 residues. The CDR3 loop is CASSIGTADAYEQYF. The CDR3 nucleotides read TGTGCCAGTAGTATCGGGACAGCGGACGCCTACGAGCAGTACTTC. Full variable domain (missing parts from reference TRBV19 and TRBJ2-7): DGGITQSPKYLFRKEGQNVTLSCEQNLNHDAMYWYRQDPGQGLRLIYYSQIVNDFQKGDIAEGYSVSREKKESFPLTVTSAQKNPTAFYLCASSIGTADAYEQYFGPGTRLTVT.

The chain combines TRBV5-5 with TRBJ2-7; unclear D gene. The V gene's germline CDR1 is SGHKS and CDR2 YYEKEE (reference sequence). There are 13 residues in the CDR3. The V gene lost 4 bases and the J gene lost 7 bases, with 15 bases spanning the gap. CDR3 nucleotides: TGTGCCAGCAGCCCGGTACCTAAAAGGGAGCAGTACTTC. Its translation is CASSPVPKREQYF.

This clone was seen many times. The gene calls are TRBV6-4 and TRBJ1-2, with D possibly being TRBD1 (6 bases). Germline CDR1 and CDR2: MRHNA and SNTAGT. The germline V and J ends were trimmed by 0 bases and 4 bases, with 12 bases remaining between them. This CDR3 region has 15 residues. The DNA for the CDR3 is TGTGCCAGCAGTGACTCCTCGACAGGCCCCTATGGCTACACCTTC. Translating gives CASSDSSTGPYGYTF.

This clone has a handful of counts. This chain links TRBV7-9 with TRBJ2-1; D call uncertain. CDR3 size: 15 residues. Germline V gene data show CDR1 as SEHNR and CDR2 as FQNEAQ (reference sequence). V lost 2 bases, J lost 0 bases, and 8 bases lay in between. This CDR3 is CASSLPRSSYNEQFF. The CDR3 DNA reads TGTGCCAGCAGCTTACCGCGGAGCTCCTACAATGAGCAGTTCTTC.

The chain joins TRBV7-9 to TRBJ1-2; unclear D gene. This CDR3 spans 15 amino acids. The V gene lost 1 base and the J gene lost 2 bases, with 11 bases spanning the gap. Germline loops: CDR1 SEHNR, CDR2 FQNEAQ (reference sequence). The CDR3: CASSLGHPGNYGYTF. CDR3 nucleotide sequence: TGTGCCAGCAGCTTAGGACACCCGGGCAACTATGGCTACACCTTC.

About this clone itself: The identical CDR3 is also encoded by other nucleotide sequences in the sample. The chain links TRBV19 to TRBJ1-1, with D hard to call. With 0 bases removed from V and 2 bases from J, the gap between germline ends came to 4 bases. The V gene's germline CDR1 is LNHDA and CDR2 SQIVND (reference sequence). The CDR3 runs to 13 residues. CDR3 protein: CASSIEGNTEAFF. DNA for the CDR3: TGTGCCAGTAGTATAGAGGGTAACACTGAAGCTTTCTTT.

This chain's CDR3 is CASSLRRASGNTDTQYF. DNA of the CDR3: TGTGCCAGCAGCTTAAGGAGGGCTAGCGGGAACACAGATACGCAGTATTTT. J is TRBJ2-3 and V is TRBV11-1; 9 nucleotides match TRBD2. The germline CDR1 and CDR2 sequences are SGHAT and FQDESV (reference sequence). V gave up 2 bases and J gave up 2 bases; unmatched junction bases: 8. The CDR3 consists of 17 residues.